The 19 T cell receptor beta chains listed next were all sequenced from one sample in a study of PD-L1 blockade in urothelial cancer. As to time point: pretreatment peripheral blood. Sequencing was performed with immunoSEQ multiplex PCR; in TCRdb, only in-frame clones are kept and a portion is missing. The sample gives some 53,000 clones, approximately 77% of which show up once; about 4.1% is in the top ten. The sequenced sample was PBMCs, obtained around atezolizumab (anti-PD-L1) treatment. These receptors all come from a man in his 70s with urothelial cancer.

This clone was detected a few times. The gene calls are TRBV11-2 and TRBJ2-1; D is unresolved. V gave up 1 base and J gave up 7 bases, with 8 bases separating them. The CDR3 has 13 residues. Germline-derived CDR1 and CDR2 are SGHAT and FQNNGV. CDR3 DNA: TGTGCCAGCAGCTTAGTTCCGGTAAATGAGCAGTTCTTC. Residues: CASSLVPVNEQFF.

This sequence joins TRBV12-5 and TRBJ2-5, with D uncertain. Germline CDR1 LGHNT, CDR2 FRNRAP. Trimming left V 9 bases short and J 3 bases short, with 5 bases between. The CDR3 spans 10 residues. As DNA, the CDR3 is TGTGCTAGGGCAGAAGAGACCCAGTACTTC. Translation gives CARAEETQYF.

The V call is TRBV7-2, the J call TRBJ1-2; D perhaps matches TRBD1 (6 bases). The CDR3 has 15 amino acids. V was trimmed by 0 bases and J by 7 bases, leaving 15 bases between them. Germline assignment: CDR1 SGHTA and CDR2 FQGNSA. CDR3 nucleotides: TGTGCCAGCAGCTTAGCGGGGGCAGGGAATGGTGGCTACACCTTC. Amino acid sequence: CASSLAGAGNGGYTF. Complete variable domain (other parts from reference TRBV7-2 and TRBJ1-2): GAGVSQSPSNKVTEKGKDVELRCDPISGHTALYWYRQSLGQGLEFLIYFQGNSAPDKSGLPSDRFSAERTGGSVSTLTIQRTQQEDSAVYLCASSLAGAGNGGYTFGSGTRLTVV.

The sample holds one count of this clone. The chain employs TRBV7-3 and TRBJ1-2; 8 nucleotides agree with TRBD1. The junction had 2 bases not matched to a gene; V was cut back by 2 bases and J by 6 bases. Germline V gene lookup returns CDR1 SGHTA and CDR2 FQGTGA. The CDR3 is made up of 13 amino acids. This CDR3 is CASSLETGDGYTF. The CDR3 DNA reads TGTGCCAGCAGCTTAGAGACAGGGGATGGCTACACCTTC.

This rearrangement joins TRBV4-2 to TRBJ1-2; 8 bases fit TRBD1. Trimming at V came to 7 bases and at J to 3 bases, leaving 4 bases not matched to a gene. In germline, CDR1 is LGHNA, CDR2 YNFKEQ. The CDR3 has 13 residues. CDR3 DNA sequence: TGTGCCAGCAAGACAGGGGAGGACTATGGCTACACCTTC. This gives the protein CASKTGEDYGYTF.

This clone has a handful of counts. This chain connects TRBV11-3 to TRBJ2-1; 10 nucleotides match TRBD2. This CDR3 has 14 amino acids. After removal of 5 bases from V and 6 bases from J, the junction contained 4 bases not matched to a gene. Germline loops: CDR1 SGHNT, CDR2 YENEEA. The CDR3 coding sequence is TGTGCCAGCAGCCCACTAGCGGGGAGCAATGAGCAGTTCTTC. This encodes CASSPLAGSNEQFF.

This clone was observed a single time. The chain has TRBV9 and TRBJ2-7, with 11 bases matching TRBD1. CDR3 length: 18 residues. The germline V gene encodes CDR1 SGDLS and CDR2 YYNGEE. Losses at the gene ends were 3 bases for V and 3 bases for J; bases not matched to a gene: 14. DNA for the CDR3: TGTGCCAGCAGCGACCAGAAGGGGTGGGGGACAGGGGGCTACGAGCAGTACTTC. This gives the protein CASSDQKGWGTGGYEQYF. The entire variable domain, with the rest obtained from reference TRBV9 and TRBJ2-7, is as follows: DSGVTQTPKHLITATGQRVTLRCSPRSGDLSVYWYQQSLDQGLQFLIQYYNGEERAKGNILERFSAQQFPDLHSELNLSSLELGDSALYFCASSDQKGWGTGGYEQYFGPGTRLTVT.

This chain links TRBV5-1 with TRBJ2-5, with TRBD1 identical over 8 bases. Trimming took 4 bases from V and 5 from J; bases not matched to a gene: 10. This CDR3 is 15 amino acids long. Germline CDR1 SGHRS, CDR2 YFSETQ. The CDR3 sequence: CASSTGQGNGETQYF. CDR3 DNA: TGCGCCAGCAGCACTGGACAGGGAAATGGCGAGACCCAGTACTTC.

A single count supports this clone. CDR3 bases: TGTGCCAGCAGCCCTTCGGGACTACTTGGGGGTGAGCAGTTCTTC. Protein: CASSPSGLLGGEQFF. The chain combines TRBV7-3 with TRBJ2-1; 7 nucleotides line up with TRBD2. Germline V gene sequence: CDR1 SGHTA, CDR2 FQGTGA. CDR3 length equals 15 residues. The J segment lost 9 bases and the V segment lost 5 bases, leaving 13 bases of the junction unmatched.

This clone was seen only once. V is TRBV13 and J is TRBJ2-3; TRBD1 matches at 7 bases. J was trimmed by 4 bases and V by 3 bases; bases with no gene match: 10. The CDR3 spans 16 residues. The germline gives CDR1 PRHDT, CDR2 FYEKMQ (reference sequence). The CDR3 DNA sequence: TGTGCCAGCAGCTTCGGGGCGGGCCAGGGGGCAGATACGCAGTATTTT. Its translation: CASSFGAGQGADTQYF.

The rearrangement joins TRBV6-5 to TRBJ1-2; possible D gene TRBD1, 6 bases. CDR1 and CDR2 (germline): MNHEY, SVGAGI. CDR3 length: 15 residues. Between the trimmed V and J ends, which lost 2 bases and 5 bases, there was a span of 15 bases. The CDR3 DNA reads TGTGCCAGCAGTTACGGAACGGGGACAAATTATGGCTACACCTTC. The encoded protein is CASSYGTGTNYGYTF.

The sample holds a few counts of this clone. J is TRBJ1-2 and V is TRBV7-9; 9 nucleotides match TRBD1. The CDR3 runs 16 residues. From germline, CDR1 is SEHNR and CDR2 FQNEAQ (reference sequence). The V gene end was trimmed by 0 bases and the J gene end by 8 bases; junction bases not matched to a gene: 10. Written as DNA, the CDR3 is TGTGCCAGCAGCTTAGCCGAGGGACAGGGAGTGCGAGGCTACACCTTC. Translated, it gives CASSLAEGQGVRGYTF.

The chain uses TRBV7-2 and TRBJ2-1; unclear D gene. The V gene lost 1 base and the J gene lost 6 bases, with 10 bases spanning the gap. CDR3 size: 14 residues. The V gene's germline CDR1 is SGHTA and CDR2 FQGNSA. The CDR3 spells CASSLGLFSNEQFF. CDR3 nucleotides: TGTGCCAGCAGCTTAGGATTGTTCAGCAATGAGCAGTTCTTC.

The chain carries TRBV7-3 and TRBJ2-6, with 7 bases that match TRBD2. Germline CDR1 is SGHTA and CDR2 is FQGTGA. This CDR3 has 16 residues. The V segment lost 7 bases and the J segment 4 bases; nucleotides outside the gene matches: 10. The CDR3 region has the DNA TGTGCCAGCACCCCCGGGGGGTCCCAGGGGGCCAACGTCCTGACTTTC. Its translation is CASTPGGSQGANVLTF. The variable domain in full, completed from reference TRBV7-3 and TRBJ2-6, reads GAGVSQTPSNKVTEKGKYVELRCDPISGHTALYWYRQSLGQGPEFLIYFQGTGAADDSGLPNDRFFAVRPEGSVSTLKIQRTERGDSAVYLCASTPGGSQGANVLTFGAGSRLTVL.

In this sample, this clone turned up many times. The chain recombines TRBV5-1 with TRBJ1-2; D is ambiguous. CDR1 SGHRS and CDR2 YFSETQ come from the germline V gene. Trimming removed 7 bases at V and 6 bases at J, with 13 bases between. CDR3 size: 12 residues. The CDR3 protein is CASYHPYNGYTF. CDR3 bases: TGCGCCAGCTACCACCCGTACAATGGCTACACCTTC. Drawing the rest from reference TRBV5-1 and TRBJ1-2, the complete variable domain is KAGVTQTPRYLIKTRGQQVTLSCSPISGHRSVSWYQQTPGQGLQFLFEYFSETQRNKGNFPGRFSGRQFSNSRSEMNVSTLELGDSALYLCASYHPYNGYTFGSGTRLTVV.

This sequence joins TRBV29-1 and TRBJ2-3, with no clear D. Trimming pared 2 bases from V and 5 bases from J, leaving 11 bases between. The germline V gene has CDR1 SQVTM and CDR2 ANQGSEA. The CDR3 spans 13 residues. CDR3 sequence reads: CSVEFTVRDTQYF. For the CDR3, the DNA is TGCAGCGTTGAATTCACGGTCCGAGATACGCAGTATTTT.

The chain uses TRBV9 and TRBJ2-7; 8 bases fit TRBD2. V lost 0 bases and J lost 6; bases outside the gene matches: 5. CDR3 length equals 14 residues. CDR1 and CDR2 from the germline V gene are SGDLS and YYNGEE. The CDR3 DNA reads as TGTGCCAGCAGCGTAGGGCCGGGACTAGGCGAGCAGTACTTC. This encodes CASSVGPGLGEQYF.

The V call is TRBV5-4, the J call TRBJ2-5; a weak D match, TRBD1 (6 bases). V was trimmed by 2 bases and J by 2 bases, leaving 10 bases between them. The length of the CDR3 is 14 residues. Germline lookup yields CDR1 SGHNT and CDR2 YYREEE (reference sequence). CDR3 region: CASSFGQKQETQYF. The CDR3 DNA is TGTGCCAGCAGCTTCGGACAGAAACAAGAGACCCAGTACTTC.

The chain links TRBV4-2 to TRBJ2-1; 12 positions agree with TRBD2. The CDR3 totals 17 residues. Looked up from germline, CDR1 is LGHNA and CDR2 is YNFKEQ. The V and J ends lost 4 bases and 5 bases, in that order; junction bases with no gene match: 9. The DNA of the CDR3 is TGTGCCAGCAGCCCCCACCTAGCGGGGGGGCCCCACAATGAGCAGTTCTTC. As protein: CASSPHLAGGPHNEQFF.